This is a list of T cell receptor beta chains from one sample in a study of CD8 T cells in Susac syndrome. TCRdb called the immunoSEQ multiplex PCR reads again in MiXCR, with one record for every CDR3 protein. The sample has about 200,000 distinct CDR3 sequences, 95% seen once. The specimen was CD4+ T cells from PBMCs. These receptors originate from a human donor with multiple sclerosis. The conserved cysteine and the conserved F or W are not part of the CDR3 here. The order of the fields is V gene, J gene, CDR3 protein.

TRBV29-1	TRBJ2-1	SATQTYNEQF
TRBV2	TRBJ2-3	ASSEGLQSQY
TRBV3-1	TRBJ2-3	ASSQAPSIGTQY
TRBV9	TRBJ1-2	ASSEGRYGYT
TRBV5-1	TRBJ2-3	ASALLDTQY
TRBV30	TRBJ1-6	AEKDSNNSPLH
TRBV20-1	TRBJ2-1	SAPSYNEQF
TRBV13	TRBJ2-5	ASSSGLAGTQY
TRBV9	TRBJ2-7	ASSPQDRGLTEQY
TRBV20-1	TRBJ1-1	SAVLQGGQAF
TRBV10-3	TRBJ1-2	AISESRGHYGYT
TRBV11-1	TRBJ2-1	ASSSGQGALNEQF
TRBV18	TRBJ2-1	ASSPPGGRVEQF
TRBV15	TRBJ2-5	ATSRDYFQETQY
TRBV5-1	TRBJ2-1	ASSPWMASGTRNEQF
TRBV20-1	TRBJ2-1	SASRGPTYNEQF
TRBV27	TRBJ1-6	ASQNSYGTAPTDSYNSPLH
TRBV20-1	TRBJ2-5	SASPARGEQETQY
TRBV20-1	TRBJ2-1	SARQDSYNEQF
TRBV10-3	TRBJ2-5	AISERTSGEETQY
TRBV20-1	TRBJ1-3	SASSQGPSAGNTIY
TRBV5-1	TRBJ1-1	ASSLGGGSGEAF
TRBV29-1	TRBJ1-2	GVNTEGAHYGYT
TRBV15	TRBJ1-6	ATSRDRGQGSSPLH
TRBV29-1	TRBJ1-2	SVDSITRHGYT
TRBV20-1	TRBJ1-6	SAHLSGAHGGSPLH
TRBV6-5	TRBJ2-1	ASSPPLAGYNEQF
TRBV2	TRBJ1-2	ASRDLNYGYT
TRBV6-2/TRBV6-3	TRBJ1-3	ATRGSGGNTIY
TRBV14	TRBJ1-1	ASSQDPRGRGAF
TRBV30	TRBJ1-6	AWRGPASSYNSPLH
TRBV4-1	TRBJ2-2	ASSQEVLNTGELF
TRBV11-2	TRBJ1-6	ASSRNREPGSPLH
TRBV3-1	TRBJ1-2	ASSQGGYYGYT
TRBV27	TRBJ1-5	ASSLLGADQPQH
TRBV20-1	TRBJ1-1	SARWGGTEAF
TRBV20-1	TRBJ1-1	SATKTVLEAF
TRBV5-4	TRBJ2-1	ASSLALGGNEQF
TRBV30	TRBJ2-3	AWKGGGPDTQY
TRBV29-1	TRBJ1-1	SVVRAHDTEAF
TRBV12-3/TRBV12-4	TRBJ1-6	ASSSQVYNSPLH
TRBV20-1	TRBJ2-3	SALGGGSTDTQY
TRBV12-3/TRBV12-4	TRBJ2-5	ASSLGDRGHETQY
TRBV7-2	TRBJ2-1	ASRPSPGLAGGPNEQF
TRBV30	TRBJ1-2	AWSVARDGGYT
TRBV7-8	TRBJ2-7	ASSLRTGAVYEQY
TRBV30	TRBJ1-5	AWSPGPEVGQPQH
TRBV2	TRBJ2-7	ASTRQVSSYEQY
TRBV10-3	TRBJ1-1	AITPQGANTEAF
TRBV3-1	TRBJ2-1	ASSQGRFDEQF